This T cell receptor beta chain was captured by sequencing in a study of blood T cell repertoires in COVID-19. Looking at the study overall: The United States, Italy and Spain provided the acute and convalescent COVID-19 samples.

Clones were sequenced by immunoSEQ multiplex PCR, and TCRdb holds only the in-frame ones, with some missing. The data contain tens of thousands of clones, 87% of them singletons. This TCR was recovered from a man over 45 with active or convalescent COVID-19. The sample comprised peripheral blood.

CDR3 in DNA: TGTGCCAGCAGCTTGAGACAGTTAGCCAAAAACATTCAGTACTTC. Translated: CASSLRQLAKNIQYF. The genes are TRBV5-6 and TRBJ2-4, with D perhaps TRBD1 (5 bases). From germline, CDR1 is SGHDT and CDR2 YYEEEE. The CDR3 consists of 15 residues. Trimming left V 1 base short and J 0 bases short, with 8 bases between. The full variable domain, rest sourced from reference TRBV5-6 and TRBJ2-4, is DAGVTQSPTHLIKTRGQQVTLRCSPKSGHDTVSWYQQALGQGPQFIFQYYEEEERQRGNFPDRFSGHQFPNYSSELNVNALLLGDSALYLCASSLRQLAKNIQYFGAGTRLSVL.